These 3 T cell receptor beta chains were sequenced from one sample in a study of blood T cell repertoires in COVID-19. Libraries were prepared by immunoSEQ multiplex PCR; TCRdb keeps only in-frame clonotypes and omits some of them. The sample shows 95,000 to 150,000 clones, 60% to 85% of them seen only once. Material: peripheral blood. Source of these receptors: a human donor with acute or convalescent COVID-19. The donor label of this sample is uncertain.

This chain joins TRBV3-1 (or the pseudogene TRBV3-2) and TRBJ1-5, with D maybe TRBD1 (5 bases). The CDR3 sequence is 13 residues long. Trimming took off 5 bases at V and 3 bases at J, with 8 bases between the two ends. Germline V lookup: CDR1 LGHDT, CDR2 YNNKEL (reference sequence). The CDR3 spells CASSTGLNQPQHF. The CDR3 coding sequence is TGTGCCAGCAGCACGGGACTCAATCAGCCCCAGCATTTT.

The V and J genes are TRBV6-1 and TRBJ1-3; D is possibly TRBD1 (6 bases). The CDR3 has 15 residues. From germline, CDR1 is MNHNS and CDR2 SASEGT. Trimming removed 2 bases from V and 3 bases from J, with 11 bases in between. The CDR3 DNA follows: TGTGCCAGCAGTGAAACAACAGGGTATGGAAACACCATATATTTT. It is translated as CASSETTGYGNTIYF.

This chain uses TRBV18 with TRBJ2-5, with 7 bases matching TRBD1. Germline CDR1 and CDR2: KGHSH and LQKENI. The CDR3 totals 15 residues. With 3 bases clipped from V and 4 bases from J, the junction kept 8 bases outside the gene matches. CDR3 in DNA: TGTGCCAGCTCACCCCAGGGACAGCTCAGAGAGACCCAGTACTTC. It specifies CASSPQGQLRETQYF.